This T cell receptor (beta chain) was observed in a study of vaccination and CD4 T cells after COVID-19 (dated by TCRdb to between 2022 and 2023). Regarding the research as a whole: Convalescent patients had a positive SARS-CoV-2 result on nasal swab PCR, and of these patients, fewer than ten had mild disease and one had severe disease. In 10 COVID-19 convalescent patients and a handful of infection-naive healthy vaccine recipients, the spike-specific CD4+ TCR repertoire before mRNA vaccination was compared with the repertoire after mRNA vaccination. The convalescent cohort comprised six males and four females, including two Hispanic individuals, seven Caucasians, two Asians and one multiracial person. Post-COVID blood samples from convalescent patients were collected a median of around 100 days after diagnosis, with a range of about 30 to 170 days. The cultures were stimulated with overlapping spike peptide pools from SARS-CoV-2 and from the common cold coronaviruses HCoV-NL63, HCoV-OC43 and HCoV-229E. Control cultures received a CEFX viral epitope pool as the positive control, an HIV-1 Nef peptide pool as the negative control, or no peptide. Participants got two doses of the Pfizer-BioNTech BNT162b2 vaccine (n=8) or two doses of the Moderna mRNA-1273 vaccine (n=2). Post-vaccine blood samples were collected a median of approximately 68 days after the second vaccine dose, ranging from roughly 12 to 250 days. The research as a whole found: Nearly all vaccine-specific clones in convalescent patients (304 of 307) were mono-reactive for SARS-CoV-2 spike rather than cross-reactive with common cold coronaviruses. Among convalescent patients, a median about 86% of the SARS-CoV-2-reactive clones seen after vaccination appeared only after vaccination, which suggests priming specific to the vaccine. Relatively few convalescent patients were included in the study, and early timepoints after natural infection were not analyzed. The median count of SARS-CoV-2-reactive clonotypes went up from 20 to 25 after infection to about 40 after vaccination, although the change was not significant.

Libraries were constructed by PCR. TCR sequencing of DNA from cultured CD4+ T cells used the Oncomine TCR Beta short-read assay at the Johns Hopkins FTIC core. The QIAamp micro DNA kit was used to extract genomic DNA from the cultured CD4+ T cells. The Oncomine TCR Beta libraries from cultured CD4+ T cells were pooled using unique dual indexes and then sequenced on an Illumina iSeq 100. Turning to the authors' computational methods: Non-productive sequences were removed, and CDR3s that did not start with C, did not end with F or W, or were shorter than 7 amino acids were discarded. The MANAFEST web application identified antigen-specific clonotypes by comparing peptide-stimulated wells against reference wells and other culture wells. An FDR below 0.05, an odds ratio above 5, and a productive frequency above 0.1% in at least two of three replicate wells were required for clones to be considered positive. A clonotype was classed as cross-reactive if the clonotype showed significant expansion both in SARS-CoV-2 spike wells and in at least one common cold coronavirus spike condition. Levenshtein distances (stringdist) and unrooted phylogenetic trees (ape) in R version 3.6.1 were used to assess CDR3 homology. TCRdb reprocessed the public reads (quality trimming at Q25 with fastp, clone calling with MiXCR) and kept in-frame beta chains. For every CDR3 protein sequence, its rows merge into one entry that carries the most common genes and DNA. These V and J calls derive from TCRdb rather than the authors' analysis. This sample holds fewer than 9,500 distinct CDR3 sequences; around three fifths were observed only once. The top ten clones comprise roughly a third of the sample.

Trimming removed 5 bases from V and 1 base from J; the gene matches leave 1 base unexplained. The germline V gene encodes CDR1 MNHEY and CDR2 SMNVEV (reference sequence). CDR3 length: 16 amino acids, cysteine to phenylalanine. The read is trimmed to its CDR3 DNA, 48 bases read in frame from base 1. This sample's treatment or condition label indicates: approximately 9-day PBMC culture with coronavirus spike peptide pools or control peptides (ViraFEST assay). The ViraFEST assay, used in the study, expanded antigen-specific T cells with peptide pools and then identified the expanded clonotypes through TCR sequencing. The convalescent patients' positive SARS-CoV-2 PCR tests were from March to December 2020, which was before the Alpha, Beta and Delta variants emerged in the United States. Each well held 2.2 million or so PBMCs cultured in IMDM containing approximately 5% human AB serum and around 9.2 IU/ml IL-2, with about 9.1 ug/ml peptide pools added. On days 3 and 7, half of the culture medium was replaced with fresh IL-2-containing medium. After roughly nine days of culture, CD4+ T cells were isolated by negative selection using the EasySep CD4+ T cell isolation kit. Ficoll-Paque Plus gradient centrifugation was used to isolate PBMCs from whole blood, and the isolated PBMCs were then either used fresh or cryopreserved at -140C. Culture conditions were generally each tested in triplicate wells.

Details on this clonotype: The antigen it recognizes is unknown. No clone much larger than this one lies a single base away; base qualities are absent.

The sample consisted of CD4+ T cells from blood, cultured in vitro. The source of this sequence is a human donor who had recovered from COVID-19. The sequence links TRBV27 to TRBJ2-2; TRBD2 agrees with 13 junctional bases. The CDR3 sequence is CASSRTSGGNTGELFF. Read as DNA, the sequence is TGTGCCAGCAGTCGGACTAGCGGGGGGAACACCGGGGAGCTGTTTTTT.